A single sample is the source of the 4 T cell receptor beta chains below, sequenced in a study of blood T cell repertoires in COVID-19. Measured with immunoSEQ multiplex PCR; TCRdb has only the in-frame clones, and not every one. The sample includes some 70,000 clones, 79% of them seen just once. Input material: peripheral blood. The receptors derive from a woman in her fifties or sixties with acute or convalescent COVID-19.

V is TRBV5-1 and J is TRBJ2-1, with a possible D match to TRBD1 (6 bases). The CDR3 is made up of 17 amino acids. V lost 0 bases, J lost 5 bases, and 18 bases lay in between. Germline lookup yields CDR1 SGHRS and CDR2 YFSETQ. The CDR3 is CASSLEGDTGSHNEQFF. The CDR3 nucleotides read TGCGCCAGCAGCTTGGAAGGGGACACCGGATCCCACAATGAGCAGTTCTTC.

This chain uses TRBV12-3 or TRBV12-4 with TRBJ1-1; D unclear. Trimming pared 6 bases from V and 4 bases from J, leaving 6 bases between. The CDR3 length is 11 residues. CDR3 sequence: CASRRGTEAFF. Here the CDR3 DNA reads TGTGCCAGCAGACGGGGCACTGAAGCTTTCTTT.

The rearrangement uses TRBV5-1 and TRBJ2-2; tentative D call: TRBD1 (6 bases). The CDR3 covers 14 residues. The ends were cut back, 4 bases at V and 6 bases at J, with 13 bases in the middle. Per germline, CDR1 SGHRS and CDR2 YFSETQ. The CDR3: CASSAPQGSGELFF. CDR3 in DNA: TGCGCCAGCAGCGCCCCCCAGGGGTCCGGGGAGCTGTTTTTT.

This rearrangement joins TRBV18 to TRBJ1-4; D is ambiguous. The V end was cut by 5 bases, the J end by 4 bases, with 14 bases between. This CDR3 is built from 15 residues. Looked up from germline, CDR1 is KGHSH and CDR2 is LQKENI. CDR3 in amino acids: CASSYSQSDNEKLFF. Here the CDR3 DNA reads TGTGCCAGCTCATATTCACAGTCCGATAATGAAAAACTGTTTTTT.